Each of the 24 T cell receptor beta chains below was sequenced from the same sample in a study of control samples from healthy donors and cancer patients (dated by TCRdb to the early 2020s). The library relied on the immunoSEQ multiplex PCR assay. TCRdb obtained this table from immuneACCESS and retained in-frame rearrangements with V and J assigned. These tables miss some clones; where compared with another copy, unresolved V genes account for less than half of the shortfall, and the remainder is unexplained. For this sample the table gives about 130,000 clones, of which over 75% were detected only once. The ten biggest clones cover 2.5% to 3% of the sample. The sequenced sample consisted of blood. Receptors originate from a man in his forties or fifties in good health.

This clone has more than one count but fewer than ten. The chain is built from TRBV12-3 or TRBV12-4 and TRBJ2-5; D is unresolved. The V gene lost 10 bases and the J gene lost 0 bases, with 12 bases spanning the gap. The CDR3 extends over 13 amino acids. CDR3 in DNA: TGTGCCACCAGAGGACGGAACCAAGAGACCCAGTACTTC. Translation: CATRGRNQETQYF.

V is TRBV14 and J is TRBJ1-1; perhaps TRBD1 as D (5 bases). V was pared by 4 bases and J by 1 base, with 16 bases between. Per germline, CDR1 SGHDN and CDR2 FVKESK. The CDR3 sequence is 16 residues long. The CDR3 here is CASSRLDSGGNTEAFF. In DNA form, the CDR3 reads TGTGCCAGCAGCCGGCTTGACTCCGGGGGGAACACTGAAGCTTTCTTT.

The chain has TRBV5-1 and TRBJ1-1; weak D call: TRBD1 (6 bases). Germline-derived CDR1 and CDR2 are SGHRS and YFSETQ. The CDR3 totals 15 residues. V lost 4 bases and J lost 6, with 19 bases in between. For the CDR3, the DNA is TGCGCCAGCAGCCCTCGCGGGGGGCCACTCCCTGAAGCTTTCTTT. Encoded protein: CASSPRGGPLPEAFF.

This sequence joins TRBV10-3 and TRBJ2-7; D uncertain. The CDR3 contains 12 residues. CDR1 and CDR2 (germline): ENHRY, SYGVKD. The V end was cut by 2 bases, the J end by 2 bases, with 4 bases between. CDR3 sequence: CAISEGPYEQYF. The CDR3 DNA reads as TGTGCCATCAGTGAGGGCCCCTACGAGCAGTACTTC.

Details on this clone: The same CDR3 can be traced to other DNA sequences in this sample. Here the CDR3 reads CASSEGTYEQYF. The CDR3 DNA is TGTGCCAGCAGTGAGGGCACGTACGAGCAGTACTTC. This sequence joins TRBV6-1 and TRBJ2-7; no clear D. V lost 3 bases and J 4 bases, leaving 7 bases between the germline ends. This CDR3 spans 12 amino acids. In germline, CDR1 is MNHNS, CDR2 SASEGT.

J is TRBJ1-6 and V is TRBV3-1 (or the pseudogene TRBV3-2); D remains unclear. Germline V CDR1 and CDR2: LGHDT, YNNKEL (reference sequence). The V end was cut by 7 bases, the J end by 6 bases, with 13 bases between. The CDR3 contains 14 residues. CDR3 bases: TGTGCCAGCAAGGAGGCAGGAGGTAATTCACCCCTCCACTTT. The encoded protein is CASKEAGGNSPLHF.

Comments on this clone: One junction end does not reproduce the germline sequence, and a read error may be involved. J is TRBJ2-7 and V is TRBV10-3, with TRBD1 matching over 9 bases. This CDR3 contains 14 residues. Germline loops: CDR1 ENHRY, CDR2 SYGVKD. The CDR3: CTIRDRGKGKEQYF. Written as DNA, the CDR3 is TGTACCATCAGAGACAGGGGGAAAGGAAAAGAGCAGTACTTC.

The genes are TRBV5-1 and TRBJ1-2; the D gene is possibly TRBD1 (6 bases). V was pared by 4 bases and J by 4 bases, with 14 bases between. This CDR3 comprises 14 residues. Germline V lookup: CDR1 SGHRS, CDR2 YFSETQ. The CDR3 loop reads CASSSGQSLYGYTF. CDR3 DNA sequence: TGCGCCAGCAGCAGCGGACAGAGTCTCTATGGCTACACCTTC.

The chain joins TRBV23-1 to TRBJ2-3; D unresolved. TRBV23-1 is identified as an open reading frame with a role that is uncertain. V was cut by 9 bases and J by 1 base, with 17 bases left in between. This CDR3 has 15 amino acids. The CDR3 protein is CARVVPGRRTDTQYF. In DNA form, the CDR3 reads TGCGCCAGAGTGGTCCCCGGCCGCCGCACAGATACGCAGTATTTT.

J is TRBJ2-5 and V is TRBV30, with D uncertain. V dropped 2 bases and J dropped 2 bases, with 6 bases sitting between them. Germline-derived CDR1 and CDR2 are GTSNPN and SVGIG (reference sequence). This CDR3 region has 12 residues. The chain's CDR3 is CAWSQRQETQYF. The DNA for the CDR3 is TGTGCCTGGAGTCAACGACAAGAGACCCAGTACTTC.

CDR3 nucleotides: TGTGCCAGCAGTGATCCGGGTCGCTATGGCTACACCTTC. Encoded protein: CASSDPGRYGYTF. The chain has TRBV2 and TRBJ1-2; D is uncertain. V lost 3 bases and J lost 4, with 9 bases in between. Germline lookup yields CDR1 SNHLY and CDR2 FYNNEI. CDR3 length equals 13 residues.

The chain is built from TRBV21-1 and TRBJ1-6; the table assigns TRBD1, which was not confirmed against the DNA. TRBV21-1 is a pseudogene. CDR3 length equals 21 residues. CDR3 region: CASSTSRPGQGLSSYNSPLHF. The CDR3 DNA reads TGTGCCAGCAGCACCTCACGTCCGGGACAGGGGCTTAGCTCCTATAATTCACCCCTCCACTTT.

The gene calls are TRBV5-4 and TRBJ1-1; TRBD1 aligns across 9 bases. CDR1 SGHNT and CDR2 YYREEE come from the germline V gene (reference sequence). The ends lost 4 bases at V and 6 bases at J; junction bases unmatched: 10. CDR3 size: 15 residues. CDR3 DNA sequence: TGTGCCAGCAGCCCTCCCCCGGGACAGGGATCTGAAGCTTTCTTT. Residues: CASSPPPGQGSEAFF.

The chain has TRBV5-1 and TRBJ2-7; possibly TRBD2 for D (6 bases). CDR3 length equals 16 residues. Trimming left V 4 bases short and J 0 bases short, with 17 bases between. Germline-derived CDR1 and CDR2 are SGHRS and YFSETQ. The CDR3: CASSPGGTRSSYEQYF. In nucleotides, the CDR3 is TGCGCCAGCAGCCCGGGCGGGACCCGGAGCTCCTACGAGCAGTACTTC.

The chain joins TRBV6-6 to TRBJ2-7, with 10 bases lining up with TRBD1. This CDR3 is built from 14 residues. Germline V CDR1 and CDR2: MNHNY, SVGAGI (reference sequence). Losses at the gene ends were 6 bases for V and 5 bases for J; bases not matched to a gene: 7. In nucleotides, the CDR3 is TGTGCCAGCAGATCGACAGGGGGCATCCACGAGCAGTACTTC. Protein: CASRSTGGIHEQYF.

The chain joins TRBV4-1 to TRBJ2-7, with D perhaps TRBD1 (6 bases). V was clipped by 2 bases and J by 6 bases, with 14 bases between them. The length of the CDR3 is 14 residues. Per germline, CDR1 MGHRA and CDR2 YSYEKL. CDR3 sequence (DNA): TGCGCCAGCAGCCAACGCACAGGGTTTTCCGAGCAGTACTTC. Encoded protein: CASSQRTGFSEQYF.

This chain connects TRBV29-1 to TRBJ1-1; D remains ambiguous. CDR3 length: 13 residues. Germline CDR1 reads SQVTM; CDR2 reads ANQGSEA. V lost 3 bases and J 4 bases, leaving 12 bases between the germline ends. DNA for the CDR3: TGCAGCGTTGATCGGGCCCCGGGCACTGAAGCTTTCTTT. As protein: CSVDRAPGTEAFF. The full variable domain, completed using reference TRBV29-1 and TRBJ1-1, is SAVISQKPSRDICQRGTSLTIQCQVDSQVTMMFWYRQQPGQSLTLIATANQGSEATYESGFVIDKFPISRPNLTFSTLTVSNMSPEDSSIYLCSVDRAPGTEAFFGQGTRLTVV.

The J gene is TRBJ2-2, the V gene TRBV9; 9 bases align to TRBD1. This CDR3 contains 15 residues. Trimming took 0 bases from V and 4 from J; bases not matched to a gene: 1. Germline V CDR1 and CDR2: SGDLS, YYNGEE. The CDR3, as DNA: TGTGCCAGCAGCGTAGAGACAGGGGGCACCGGGGAGCTGTTTTTT. Protein product: CASSVETGGTGELFF.

The chain has TRBV2 and TRBJ2-7, with TRBD1 identical over 11 bases. Trimming removed 6 bases from V and 5 bases from J; junction bases left unmatched: 6. The CDR3 length is 14 residues. CDR1 SNHLY and CDR2 FYNNEI come from the germline V gene. The CDR3 region has the DNA TGTGCCAGCAGATGGGGACAGGGGGTCAACGAGCAGTACTTC. This translates into CASRWGQGVNEQYF. Variable domain in full (rest from reference TRBV2 and TRBJ2-7): EPEVTQTPSHQVTQMGQEVILRCVPISNHLYFYWYRQILGQKVEFLVSFYNNEISEKSEIFDDQFSVERPDGSNFTLKIRSTKLEDSAMYFCASRWGQGVNEQYFGPGTRLTVT.

The rearrangement uses TRBV9 and TRBJ2-3, with TRBD2 identical over 8 bases. This CDR3 comprises 14 residues. J was trimmed by 4 bases and V by 1 base; bases with no gene match: 2. Per the germline V gene, CDR1 is SGDLS and CDR2 is YYNGEE. The CDR3 region has the DNA TGTGCCAGCAGCGTACTCGGGGGGGCAGATACGCAGTATTTT. It yields the protein CASSVLGGADTQYF.

The chain is built from TRBV7-9 and TRBJ1-4; D ambiguous. The CDR3 contains 13 residues. Germline CDR1 and CDR2: SEHNR and FQNEAQ (reference sequence). Trimming left V 5 bases short and J 2 bases short, with 6 bases between. The CDR3: CASSLGTNEKLFF. Here the CDR3 DNA reads TGTGCCAGCAGCCTCGGGACTAATGAAAAACTGTTTTTT.

This clone was seen only a few times. This chain uses TRBV11-2 with TRBJ2-7, with D possibly being TRBD1 (6 bases). V was pared by 5 bases and J by 0 bases, with 8 bases between. This CDR3 is built from 13 residues. CDR1 and CDR2 from the germline V gene are SGHAT and FQNNGV. In DNA, the CDR3 is TGTGCCAGCAGCCCGGACAGCTCCTACGAGCAGTACTTC. Translating it yields CASSPDSSYEQYF.

The chain is built from TRBV4-1 and TRBJ2-5; D tentatively reads TRBD1 or TRBD2 (5 bases each). The CDR3 contains 15 residues. Germline-derived CDR1 and CDR2 are MGHRA and YSYEKL. With 4 bases removed from V and 7 bases from J, the gap between germline ends came to 19 bases. The CDR3 region is CASSPRGTTTGTQYF. DNA of the CDR3: TGCGCCAGCAGCCCTCGGGGCACCACAACTGGGACCCAGTACTTC.

The V call is TRBV5-1, the J call TRBJ1-6; 10 nucleotides match TRBD1. The CDR3 runs 15 residues. From germline, CDR1 is SGHRS and CDR2 YFSETQ. Losses at the gene ends were 3 bases for V and 10 bases for J; bases not matched to a gene: 7. CDR3 in amino acids: CASSWTGTGVSPLHF. The CDR3 DNA sequence: TGCGCCAGCAGCTGGACCGGGACAGGGGTCTCACCCCTCCACTTT.